The source of this TCR beta chain is a study of blood T cell repertoires in COVID-19. Overall study: Italy, Spain and the United States were the sources of the convalescent and acute COVID-19 samples. Sample material is recorded as cDNA or gDNA derived from T cells, B-cell-depleted T cells, or PBMCs.

The CDR3 is 15 amino acids. The germline V and J ends were trimmed by 3 bases and 8 bases, with 18 bases remaining between them. Germline values: CDR1 SGHAT, CDR2 FQNNGV. In the original workflow: Amplification of reference gene primers provided the estimated nucleated cell counts. The assay was immunoSEQ multiplex PCR, and TCRdb's table has in-frame clones only and misses some. V, J and clone size reflect that table, while D and trimming were determined from the DNA. This table holds some 93,000 clones, about 89% found once. The sequencing input was peripheral blood. The chain combines TRBV11-2 with TRBJ2-3; a possible D gene is TRBD2 (6 bases). This clonotype was obtained from a man aged 45-65 years with acute or convalescent COVID-19. DNA of the CDR3: TGTGCCAGCAGCTTCGGGCTAGCGATAAGGAGTACGCAGTATTTT. It codes for CASSFGLAIRSTQYF.